The source of this T cell receptor (beta chain) is a study of early T cells in non-severe SARS-CoV-2 infection. Study summary: The sequenced material was bulk RNA from unsorted whole blood, and its chains were unpaired. General study points: Using VDJdb, the matching emphasized anti-spike CD8 responses while missing private and CD4 specificities.

About this clonotype itself: Its antigen is not identified.

As part of library construction, unique molecular identifiers were attached to individual cDNA molecules. In TCRdb, the 5' RACE reads were re-called with MiXCR into one record per CDR3 protein. The sample holds more than 60,000 distinct CDR3 sequences; 4.9% are singletons and the top ten take around 5.2%. CDR1 is SGHDN and CDR2 is FVKESK in the germline V gene. This CDR3 is 14 amino acids long. V shed 5 bases, J shed 12 bases, and the junction held 12 bases outside the gene matches. The material sequenced was whole blood. This receptor was identified in an adult who was a healthcare worker with PCR-confirmed SARS-CoV-2 infection or an uninfected control (not recorded which). The chain links TRBV14 to TRBJ2-1, with TRBD2 identical over 8 bases. This CDR3 is CASSGTSGGMAQFF. The CDR3, as DNA: TGTGCCAGCAGCGGAACCAGCGGGGGTATGGCGCAGTTCTTC.